The 8 T cell receptor beta chains presented below share a single source sample, sequenced in a study of CD8+ T cells in alopecia areata (dated 2018 in TCRdb). Read against the paper, the sample's time point label means: baseline before oral tofacitinib. Library construction relied on the immunoSEQ multiplex PCR assay. RNA was extracted from all samples and reverse transcribed into cDNA, which served as template for TCR sequencing. The immuneACCESS repertoire file appears here via TCRdb, limited to in-frame rearrangements. These files lack a portion of the clones; in checked studies, under half of the deficit traces to unresolved V genes, and the cause of the others is not known. The sample includes 100,000 to 150,000 clones, with approximately 49% observed a single time. Roughly a sixth of the sample rests with the top ten. The material sequenced was CD8+ T cells sorted from blood, taken at week 0. These receptors originate from a human donor with alopecia areata.

This clone occurred many times. V gene TRBV5-1 combines with J gene TRBJ2-2; no firm D call. The CDR3 is made up of 14 amino acids. Trimming pared 10 bases from V and 0 bases from J, leaving 13 bases between. Per the germline V gene, CDR1 is SGHRS and CDR2 is YFSETQ. CDR3 in DNA: TGCGCCTCGGGCACGTTTGCGAACACCGGGGAGCTGTTTTTT. Its protein product is CASGTFANTGELFF.

This clone occurred many times. The V gene is TRBV7-3, the J gene TRBJ2-7; D tentatively reads TRBD1 or TRBD2 (5 bases each). Trimming took 0 bases from V and 5 from J, leaving 8 bases between them. Germline V gene lookup returns CDR1 SGHTA and CDR2 FQGTGA. The CDR3 extends over 13 amino acids. The CDR3 reads CASSLTGAHEQYF. CDR3 sequence (DNA): TGTGCCAGCAGCTTAACCGGGGCCCACGAGCAGTACTTC.

The J gene is TRBJ2-7, the V gene TRBV6-6; TRBD1 matches 7 bases. J gave up 3 bases and V 7 bases, and 9 bases lay outside the gene matches. CDR3 size: 14 residues. Per the germline V gene, CDR1 is MNHNY and CDR2 is SVGAGI (reference sequence). CDR3 amino acids: CASNSRDSYYEQYF. Here the CDR3 DNA reads TGTGCCAGCAACTCGAGGGACAGCTACTACGAGCAGTACTTC.

The chain combines TRBV4-2 with TRBJ1-1; possible D gene TRBD1, 5 bases. CDR3 size: 14 residues. Germline-derived CDR1 and CDR2 are LGHNA and YNFKEQ. With 4 bases removed from V and 5 bases from J, the gap between germline ends came to 14 bases. The CDR3 DNA is TGTGCCAGCAGCCTCCTGGGGGGGGGAACTGAAGCTTTCTTT. It yields the protein CASSLLGGGTEAFF.

V gene TRBV27 combines with J gene TRBJ1-5; maybe TRBD1 (6 bases). The CDR3 length is 16 residues. Germline values: CDR1 MNHEY, CDR2 SMNVEV (reference sequence). Trimming cost V 3 bases and J 5 bases, with 17 bases left between them. The DNA for the CDR3 is TGTGCCAGCAGTTTCAGTGCGGGACATAAAGATCAGCCCCAGCATTTT. This sequence encodes CASSFSAGHKDQPQHF.

The rearrangement links TRBV9 to TRBJ2-3; TRBD2 matches at 7 bases. Germline V gene data show CDR1 as SGDLS and CDR2 as YYNGEE. The CDR3 loop spans 15 amino acids. Germline trimming cut 0 bases from V and 4 bases from J; bases unmatched to any gene: 5. The CDR3: CASSVGSSGSDTQYF. The CDR3 nucleotides read TGTGCCAGCAGCGTAGGGTCTAGCGGATCAGATACGCAGTATTTT.

This chain joins TRBV9 and TRBJ2-5; maybe TRBD2 (8 bases). The CDR3 is made up of 15 amino acids. V lost 4 bases, J lost 6 bases, and 19 bases lay in between. Germline V lookup: CDR1 SGDLS, CDR2 YYNGEE. CDR3 nucleotide sequence: TGTGCCAGCAGCCAACCGGGAGGGGGCGAGAAGACCCAGTACTTC. Translated: CASSQPGGGEKTQYF.

Comments on this clone: At one end the junction does not follow the germline gene, possibly because of a read error. The V call is TRBV2, the J call TRBJ1-5; D perhaps matches TRBD1 (5 bases). The CDR3 contains 15 residues. The germline gives CDR1 SNHLY, CDR2 FYNNEI. The CDR3 is CASREEGRLNQPQHF. In nucleotides, the CDR3 is TGTGCCAGCAGGGAAGAGGGGCGCTTAAATCAGCCCCAGCATTTT.